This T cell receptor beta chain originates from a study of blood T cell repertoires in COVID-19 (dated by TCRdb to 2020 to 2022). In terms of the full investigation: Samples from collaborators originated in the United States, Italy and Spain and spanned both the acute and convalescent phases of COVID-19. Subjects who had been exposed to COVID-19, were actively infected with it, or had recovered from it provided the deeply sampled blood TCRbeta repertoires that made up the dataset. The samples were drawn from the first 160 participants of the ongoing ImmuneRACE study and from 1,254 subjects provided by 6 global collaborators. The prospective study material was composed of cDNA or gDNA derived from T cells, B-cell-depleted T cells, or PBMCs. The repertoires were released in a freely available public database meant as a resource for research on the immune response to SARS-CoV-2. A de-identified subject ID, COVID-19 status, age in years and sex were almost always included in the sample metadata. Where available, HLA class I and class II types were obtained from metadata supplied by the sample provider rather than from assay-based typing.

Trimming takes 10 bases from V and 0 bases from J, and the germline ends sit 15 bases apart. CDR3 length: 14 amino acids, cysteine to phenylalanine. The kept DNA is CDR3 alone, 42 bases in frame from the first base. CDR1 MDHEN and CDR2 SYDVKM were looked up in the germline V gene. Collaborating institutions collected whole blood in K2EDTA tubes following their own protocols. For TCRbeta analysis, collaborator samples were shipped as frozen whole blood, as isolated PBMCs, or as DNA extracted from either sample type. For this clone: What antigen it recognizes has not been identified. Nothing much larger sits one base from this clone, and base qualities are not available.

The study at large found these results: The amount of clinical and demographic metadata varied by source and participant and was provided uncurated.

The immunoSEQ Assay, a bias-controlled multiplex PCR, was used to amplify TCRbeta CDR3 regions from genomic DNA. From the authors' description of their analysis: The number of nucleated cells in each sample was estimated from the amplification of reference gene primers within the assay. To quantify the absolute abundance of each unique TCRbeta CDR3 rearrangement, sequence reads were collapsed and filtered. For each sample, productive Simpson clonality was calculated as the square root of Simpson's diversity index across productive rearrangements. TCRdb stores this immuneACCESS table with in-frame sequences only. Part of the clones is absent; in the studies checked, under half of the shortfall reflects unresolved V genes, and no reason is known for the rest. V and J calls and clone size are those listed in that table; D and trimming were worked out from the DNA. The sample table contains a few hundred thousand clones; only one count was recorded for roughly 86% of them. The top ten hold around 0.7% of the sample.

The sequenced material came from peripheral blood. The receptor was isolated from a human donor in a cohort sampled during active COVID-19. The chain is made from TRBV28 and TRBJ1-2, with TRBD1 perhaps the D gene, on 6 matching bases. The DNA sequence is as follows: TGTGCCATCTCTCGGGGACATCCTAACTATGGCTACACCTTC. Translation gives CAISRGHPNYGYTF.